This is a list of T cell receptor beta chains from one sample in a study of blood T cell repertoires in COVID-19. Produced via immunoSEQ multiplex PCR; TCRdb's table is partial and in-frame only. The data show about 91,000 clones, with 80% to 90% seen just once and around 8.1% held by the top ten. Material: peripheral blood. The receptors were gathered from a woman in her 70s with acute or convalescent COVID-19. CDR3s include the opening cysteine and the closing phenylalanine or tryptophan. D genes are given only for firm matches. Not every row has a clone size; where given, it reads once, few, many or a size class.

V gene: TRBV5-1
clone size: .
D gene: TRBD1
J gene: TRBJ1-2
CDR3 DNA: TGCGCCAGCAGACCCTGGACAGGGCCCAACTATGGCTACACCTTC
CDR3 protein: CASRPWTGPNYGYTF

V gene: TRBV5-4
clone size: few
D gene: TRBD2
J gene: TRBJ2-7
CDR3 DNA: TGTGCCAGCAGCTTGGTAGCGGGCTCCTACGAGCAGTACTTC
CDR3 protein: CASSLVAGSYEQYF

V gene: TRBV2
clone size: .
D gene: TRBD1
J gene: TRBJ2-2
CDR3 DNA: TGTGCCAGCATGTGGGACAGGACGAACACCGGGGAGCTGTTTTTT
CDR3 protein: CASMWDRTNTGELFF

V gene: TRBV9
clone size: once
D gene: .
J gene: TRBJ1-6
CDR3 DNA: TGTGCCAGCAGCCCCGGACGGGGAAGCTATAATTCACCCCTCCACTTT
CDR3 protein: CASSPGRGSYNSPLHF

V gene: TRBV11-2
clone size: .
D gene: TRBD2
J gene: TRBJ2-5
CDR3 DNA: TGTGCCAGCAGCTCCTTAGCGGGAAAGGAGACCCAGTACTTC
CDR3 protein: CASSSLAGKETQYF

V gene: TRBV27
clone size: .
D gene: .
J gene: TRBJ1-4
CDR3 DNA: TGTGCCAGCAGTTTTGCGGGGGGCTTTAATGAAAAACTGTTTTTT
CDR3 protein: CASSFAGGFNEKLFF

V gene: TRBV7-9
clone size: .
D gene: TRBD1
J gene: TRBJ2-7
CDR3 DNA: TGTGCCAGCAGCGAAACCTGGACAGGCTCCTACGAGCAGTACTTC
CDR3 protein: CASSETWTGSYEQYF

V gene: TRBV12-3/TRBV12-4
clone size: .
D gene: .
J gene: TRBJ1-4
CDR3 DNA: TGTGCCAGCAGCGATGACAGGCGGGCTACGATTTTT
CDR3 protein: CASSDDRRATIF

V gene: TRBV4-2
clone size: .
D gene: TRBD1
J gene: TRBJ1-3
CDR3 DNA: TGTGCCAGCAGCCAAGAGGAGGGGGCGCAATCTGGAAACACCATATATTTT
CDR3 protein: CASSQEEGAQSGNTIYF

V gene: TRBV11-2
clone size: .
D gene: TRBD2
J gene: TRBJ2-7
CDR3 DNA: TGTGCCAGCAGCTTAGGATTAGCGGGAGGGCGGGGACAGCAGTACTTC
CDR3 protein: CASSLGLAGGRGQQYF

V gene: TRBV15
clone size: .
D gene: .
J gene: TRBJ2-3
CDR3 DNA: TGTGCCACCAGCAGAGTCGGGCAGGGATGGTATAGCACAGATACGCAGTATTTT
CDR3 protein: CATSRVGQGWYSTDTQYF

V gene: TRBV7-6
clone size: .
D gene: TRBD1
J gene: TRBJ1-4
CDR3 DNA: TGTGCCAGCAGCACCCAGACAGGGTTAAGGGAAAAACTGTTTTTT
CDR3 protein: CASSTQTGLREKLFF

V gene: TRBV9
clone size: .
D gene: TRBD1
J gene: TRBJ1-2
CDR3 DNA: TGTGCCAGCAGCATAGGGGGACAGGCTAACTATGGCTACACCTTC
CDR3 protein: CASSIGGQANYGYTF

V gene: TRBV2
clone size: once
D gene: TRBD1
J gene: TRBJ2-7
CDR3 DNA: TGTGCCAGCGGGGGGACAGGGGGTTTCTCCTACGAGCAGTACTTC
CDR3 protein: CASGGTGGFSYEQYF

V gene: TRBV6-5
clone size: once
D gene: TRBD1
J gene: TRBJ1-1
CDR3 DNA: TGTGCCAGCAGACGGGGACAGGGGGGGACTGAAGCTTTCTTT
CDR3 protein: CASRRGQGGTEAFF

V gene: TRBV6-5
clone size: .
D gene: TRBD1
J gene: TRBJ1-1
CDR3 DNA: TGTGCCAGCAGCAAGGACAGGGACACTGAAGCTTTCTTT
CDR3 protein: CASSKDRDTEAFF

V gene: TRBV5-4
clone size: .
D gene: .
J gene: TRBJ2-1
CDR3 DNA: TGTGCCAGCAGCTTGGGCGTGAGCTCCTACAATGAGCAGTTCTTC
CDR3 protein: CASSLGVSSYNEQFF

V gene: TRBV3-1/TRBV3-2
clone size: .
D gene: .
J gene: TRBJ2-1
CDR3 DNA: TGTGCCAGCAGCCAAGCGGGGGAGCAGTTCTTC
CDR3 protein: CASSQAGEQFF

V gene: TRBV5-1
clone size: .
D gene: TRBD1
J gene: TRBJ1-4
CDR3 DNA: TGCGCCAGCAGCTTGGCCCGACAGGGCGCTAATGAAAAACTGTTTTTT
CDR3 protein: CASSLARQGANEKLFF

V gene: TRBV3-1/TRBV3-2
clone size: once
D gene: TRBD1
J gene: TRBJ1-4
CDR3 DNA: TGTGCCAGCAGACAAACCGGGACAGGGAATGAAAAACTGTTTTTT
CDR3 protein: CASRQTGTGNEKLFF

V gene: TRBV5-8
clone size: .
D gene: .
J gene: TRBJ1-2
CDR3 DNA: TGTGCCAGCAGCCCCGACATCACTTCCCATCTCCCCTTC
CDR3 protein: CASSPDITSHLPF

V gene: TRBV27
clone size: .
D gene: TRBD1
J gene: TRBJ2-2
CDR3 DNA: TGTGCCAGCAGTCCGCAGACAGGGGGGTTTACGGGCACCGGGGAGCTGTTTTTT
CDR3 protein: CASSPQTGGFTGTGELFF

V gene: TRBV7-2
clone size: .
D gene: .
J gene: TRBJ2-7
CDR3 DNA: TGTGCCAGCAGCTTAGCCGGGATAGGCTACGAGCAGTACTTC
CDR3 protein: CASSLAGIGYEQYF

V gene: TRBV5-1
clone size: .
D gene: .
J gene: TRBJ1-6
CDR3 DNA: TGCGCCAGCAGCGGGGGACAAATAGGCTCCTATAATTCACCCCTCCACTTT
CDR3 protein: CASSGGQIGSYNSPLHF

V gene: TRBV27
clone size: once
D gene: TRBD2
J gene: TRBJ2-7
CDR3 DNA: TGTGCCAGCAGTTGGAGGGAGGGCTCCTACGAGCAGTACTTC
CDR3 protein: CASSWREGSYEQYF

V gene: TRBV19
clone size: .
D gene: .
J gene: TRBJ1-2
CDR3 DNA: TGTGCCAGTAGTATAGAGGGCTACTATGGCTACACCTTC
CDR3 protein: CASSIEGYYGYTF

V gene: TRBV11-2
clone size: .
D gene: .
J gene: TRBJ2-7
CDR3 DNA: TGTGCCAGCAGCTTAGTCCAAAACTCCCACGAGCAGTACTTC
CDR3 protein: CASSLVQNSHEQYF

V gene: TRBV15
clone size: .
D gene: TRBD2
J gene: TRBJ2-3
CDR3 DNA: TGTGCCACCAGCAGAGTACTAGCGGGGAGCACAGATACGCAGTATTTT
CDR3 protein: CATSRVLAGSTDTQYF

V gene: TRBV11-2
clone size: .
D gene: TRBD1
J gene: TRBJ1-1
CDR3 DNA: TGTGCCAGCAGCCCGGTTGTGACAGGGACTGAAGCTTTCTTT
CDR3 protein: CASSPVVTGTEAFF

V gene: TRBV5-4
clone size: once
D gene: .
J gene: TRBJ2-7
CDR3 DNA: TGTGCCAGCAGCTTGGCACAGGGACCCTTCGAGCAGTACTTC
CDR3 protein: CASSLAQGPFEQYF

V gene: TRBV11-2
clone size: .
D gene: .
J gene: TRBJ2-3
CDR3 DNA: TGTGCCAGCAGCCTACGGAATCTACGGGGGTCTAGCACAGATACGCAGTATTTT
CDR3 protein: CASSLRNLRGSSTDTQYF

V gene: TRBV6-1
clone size: .
D gene: .
J gene: TRBJ2-5
CDR3 DNA: TGTGCCAGCAGTGACCCCCAGGGCGGTCAAGAGACCCAGTACTTC
CDR3 protein: CASSDPQGGQETQYF

V gene: TRBV30
clone size: .
D gene: .
J gene: TRBJ1-2
CDR3 DNA: TGTGCCCTTGACAGGAAGGAGCGGGGCTATGGCTACACCTTC
CDR3 protein: CALDRKERGYGYTF

V gene: TRBV19
clone size: .
D gene: .
J gene: TRBJ2-7
CDR3 DNA: TGTGCCAGTAGTATTCCGGGGAGCTCCTACGAGCAGTACTTC
CDR3 protein: CASSIPGSSYEQYF

V gene: TRBV2
clone size: .
D gene: .
J gene: TRBJ2-1
CDR3 DNA: TGTGCCAGCAGCCGACAGACCGATGAGCAGTTCTTC
CDR3 protein: CASSRQTDEQFF

V gene: TRBV6-5
clone size: .
D gene: TRBD1
J gene: TRBJ1-2
CDR3 DNA: TGTGCCAGCAGTTACGGGACAGGGGCCGACTATGGCTACACCTTC
CDR3 protein: CASSYGTGADYGYTF

V gene: TRBV28
clone size: once
D gene: TRBD2
J gene: TRBJ2-1
CDR3 DNA: TGTGCCAGCAGTTCCGAGAAACAGGGACTAGCGGGATTCAATGAGCAGTTCTTC
CDR3 protein: CASSSEKQGLAGFNEQFF

V gene: TRBV10-3
clone size: .
D gene: .
J gene: TRBJ1-2
CDR3 DNA: TGTGCCATCAGTGTCGACAGTGGCTACACCTTC
CDR3 protein: CAISVDSGYTF

V gene: TRBV5-1
clone size: .
D gene: .
J gene: TRBJ1-1
CDR3 DNA: TGCGCCAGCAGCTTGGGATGGCGGGGTATAGGTACTGAAGCTTTCTTT
CDR3 protein: CASSLGWRGIGTEAFF

V gene: TRBV12-5
clone size: .
D gene: .
J gene: TRBJ2-3
CDR3 DNA: TGTGCTAGTGGTTTGGCGGGAGATACAGATACGCAGTATTTT
CDR3 protein: CASGLAGDTDTQYF

V gene: TRBV6-5
clone size: .
D gene: .
J gene: TRBJ2-7
CDR3 DNA: TGTGCCAGCAGAGTGAATTCGGGAATCTCCTACGAGCAGTACTTC
CDR3 protein: CASRVNSGISYEQYF

V gene: TRBV7-9
clone size: .
D gene: .
J gene: TRBJ1-2
CDR3 DNA: TGTGCCAGCAGCTTAAGGCCAGGGGCTATTGGGTACTATGGCTACACCTTC
CDR3 protein: CASSLRPGAIGYYGYTF

V gene: TRBV12-3/TRBV12-4
clone size: .
D gene: .
J gene: TRBJ2-7
CDR3 DNA: TGTGCCAGCTCACTCGGGAGCTCCTACGAGCAGTACTTC
CDR3 protein: CASSLGSSYEQYF

V gene: TRBV27
clone size: .
D gene: TRBD2
J gene: TRBJ2-3
CDR3 DNA: TGTGCCAGCAGTTTATCGCCCTCGGCTAGCGGACGCACAGATACGCAGTATTTT
CDR3 protein: CASSLSPSASGRTDTQYF

V gene: TRBV12-3/TRBV12-4
clone size: .
D gene: .
J gene: TRBJ2-3
CDR3 DNA: TGTGCCAGCACTAACAGCAGCACAGATACGCAGTATTTT
CDR3 protein: CASTNSSTDTQYF

V gene: TRBV5-6
clone size: .
D gene: .
J gene: TRBJ2-4
CDR3 DNA: TGTGCCAGCAGCTTAAGACTGGCACTAGCCAAAAACATTCAGTACTTC
CDR3 protein: CASSLRLALAKNIQYF

V gene: TRBV11-2
clone size: .
D gene: .
J gene: TRBJ1-5
CDR3 DNA: TGTGCCAGCAGCTTAGAGGGAGCTAATAGCAATCAGCCCCAGCATTTT
CDR3 protein: CASSLEGANSNQPQHF

V gene: TRBV2
clone size: .
D gene: TRBD2
J gene: TRBJ2-2
CDR3 DNA: TGTGCCAGCAGACCAGCCGCTAGCGGCGGGGAGCTGTTTTTT
CDR3 protein: CASRPAASGGELFF